This TCR beta chain was identified during a study of regulatory dendritic cells for organ transplantation. Naive CD45RA+ and memory CD45RO+ CD4+ or CD8+ T cells were FACS-sorted. Whole-study results and caveats: Between individuals, the alloreactive memory CD8+ T cell pool differed considerably.

In the case of this clone: Its antigen is still unknown. At one end, the junction sequence differs from germline, possibly due to a read error.

Generated by immunoSEQ multiplex PCR, the TCRdb table keeps only in-frame clones and is missing some. Of over 25,000 clones in the sample, approximately 80% were seen once. CDR1 and CDR2 from the germline V gene are MNHEY and SMNVEV (reference sequence). The CDR3 contains 14 residues. The sequenced sample was naive CD4+ T cells from blood. The subset here: CD45RA+ naive T cells. The receptor was derived from a human donor in good health. This chain joins TRBV27 and TRBJ1-6, with D tentatively TRBD1 (5 bases). The CDR3 is CASSSNRSNSPFHF. In DNA, the CDR3 is TGTGCCAGCAGTTCCAACAGGAGTAATTCACCCTTCCACTTT.